The 32 T cell receptor beta chains given below trace back to one sample, sequenced in a study of cytomegalovirus exposure and HLA in healthy donors. Sequencing used immunoSEQ multiplex PCR; TCRdb keeps in-frame clones, though not all of them. The top ten clones hold about 0.7% of a sample with 110,000 to 150,000 clones, roughly nine tenths of them seen once. Material for sequencing was PBMCs. These receptors were obtained from a young man in good health and CMV-seronegative.

The V call is TRBV27, the J call TRBJ2-7, with 8 bases lining up with TRBD2. The CDR3 consists of 14 residues. The ends lost 6 bases at V and 5 bases at J; junction bases unmatched: 9. CDR1 is MNHEY and CDR2 is SMNVEV in the germline V gene (reference sequence). The CDR3 is CASRPLGLADEQYV. In DNA, the CDR3 is TGTGCCAGCAGGCCCCTCGGACTAGCTGACGAGCAGTACGTC.

This chain links TRBV5-1 with TRBJ2-7; 7 bases agree with TRBD2. The germline gives CDR1 SGHRS, CDR2 YFSETQ. This CDR3 region has 18 residues. Germline trimming cut 0 bases from V and 0 bases from J; bases unmatched to any gene: 12. Written as DNA, the CDR3 is TGCGCCAGCAGCTTGGGGTTAGTAGCGGGTTGCCGCTCCTACGAGCAGTACGTC. Protein sequence: CASSLGLVAGCRSYEQYV.

The chain carries TRBV10-1 and TRBJ2-2; TRBD2 aligns across 8 bases. The V and J ends lost 6 bases and 7 bases, in that order; junction bases with no gene match: 7. The CDR3 is made up of 14 amino acids. Germline V lookup: CDR1 WNHNN, CDR2 SYGVQD (reference sequence). The CDR3, as DNA: TGCGCCAGCAGCAGCGGGAGTTTTGGCGGGGAGCTGTTTTTT. Translated: CASSSGSFGGELFF.

This clone appeared a few times. V usage is TRBV27 and J usage is TRBJ1-6, with D perhaps TRBD1 (5 bases). CDR1 and CDR2 (germline): MNHEY, SMNVEV (reference sequence). The CDR3 has 13 residues. Trimming removed 3 bases from V and 15 bases from J, with 15 bases in between. CDR3 sequence: CASSLGDWKLLHF. DNA of the CDR3: TGTGCCAGCAGTTTGGGGGACTGGAAACTCCTCCACTTT.

The chain combines TRBV27 with TRBJ1-2; 11 bases are shared with TRBD1. This CDR3 comprises 14 residues. J was trimmed by 4 bases and V by 6 bases; bases with no gene match: 4. Germline-derived CDR1 and CDR2 are MNHEY and SMNVEV (reference sequence). This CDR3 reads CASSYGQGAYGYTF. The CDR3 DNA sequence: TGTGCCAGCAGCTACGGACAGGGGGCCTATGGCTACACCTTC.

V usage is TRBV7-9 and J usage is TRBJ1-1; 9 positions match TRBD1. Per the germline V gene, CDR1 is SEHNR and CDR2 is FQNEAQ (reference sequence). The CDR3 has 17 amino acids. J lost 1 base, V lost 5 bases, and 11 bases had no gene match. The CDR3 loop reads CASSPYRDRETNTEAFF. For the CDR3, the DNA is TGTGCCAGCAGCCCTTACCGGGACAGGGAGACGAACACTGAAGCTTTCTTT.

The genes are TRBV12-5 and TRBJ1-5; TRBD1 matches 7 bases. The J segment lost 5 bases and the V segment lost 6 bases, leaving 4 bases of the junction unmatched. The CDR3 covers 13 residues. From germline, CDR1 is LGHNT and CDR2 FRNRAP. The CDR3, as DNA: TGTGCTAGTGGCCCGCAGGGGGATCAGCCCCAGCATTTT. Its protein product is CASGPQGDQPQHF.

This chain connects TRBV4-1 to TRBJ2-1; maybe TRBD1 (6 bases). Germline CDR1 MGHRA, CDR2 YSYEKL. V was trimmed by 3 bases and J by 0 bases, leaving 15 bases between them. The CDR3 has 17 amino acids. CDR3 coding DNA: TGCGCCAGCAGCCACAAAACAGGGTCCGGCTCCTACAATGAGCAGTTCTTC. Its protein product is CASSHKTGSGSYNEQFF.

J is TRBJ2-1 and V is TRBV9; 10 bases map to TRBD2. This CDR3 has 17 residues. CDR1 is SGDLS, CDR2 YYNGEE, per germline. The V and J ends lost 5 bases and 8 bases, in that order; junction bases with no gene match: 16. CDR3 in amino acids: CASRPLAGEHHNDEQFF. CDR3 in DNA: TGTGCCAGCAGGCCTCTAGCGGGAGAGCATCATAACGATGAGCAGTTCTTC.

The table lists this clone with a count of one. The chain uses TRBV5-1 and TRBJ2-1; the match to TRBD2 covers 14 bases. The CDR3 covers 15 residues. The germline V gene has CDR1 SGHRS and CDR2 YFSETQ. Losses at the gene ends were 4 bases for V and 8 bases for J; bases not matched to a gene: 5. For the CDR3, the DNA is TGCGCCAGCAGCCCGACGGGACTAGCGGGGGATGAGCAGTTCTTC. Translated: CASSPTGLAGDEQFF.

The chain is built from TRBV4-1 and TRBJ2-1; 15 nucleotides align to TRBD2. The V gene end was trimmed by 3 bases and the J gene end by 7 bases; junction bases not matched to a gene: 4. Germline CDR1 and CDR2: MGHRA and YSYEKL. This CDR3 has 16 residues. CDR3 sequence (DNA): TGCGCCAGCAGCCATCACGGGACTAGCGGGAGGAATGAGCAGTTCTTC. It codes for CASSHHGTSGRNEQFF.

The gene calls are TRBV5-1 and TRBJ2-7; 9 bases are a match to TRBD1. The CDR3 has 15 amino acids. Germline CDR1 and CDR2: SGHRS and YFSETQ. V lost 7 bases to trimming and J lost 6 bases; unmatched junction nucleotides: 14. CDR3 residues: CASVAEPGQGPEQYF. The CDR3 DNA sequence: TGCGCCAGCGTTGCCGAACCGGGACAGGGCCCCGAGCAGTACTTC.

This chain connects TRBV7-9 to TRBJ1-2, with D tentatively TRBD1 (5 bases). Trimming removed 3 bases from V and 8 bases from J, with 19 bases in between. The CDR3 runs to 15 residues. Germline V CDR1 and CDR2: SEHNR, FQNEAQ (reference sequence). In DNA, the CDR3 is TGTGCCAGCAGCTTCCCAGGGTCCGTAGTAAACGGCTACACCTTC. Its protein product is CASSFPGSVVNGYTF.

This clone was detected a few times. The rearrangement joins TRBV10-3 to TRBJ2-7; 9 nucleotides agree with TRBD1. The length of the CDR3 is 15 residues. Germline V gene sequence: CDR1 ENHRY, CDR2 SYGVKD. The ends lost 5 bases at V and 5 bases at J; junction bases unmatched: 10. The CDR3 protein is CAISNRPGQGNEQYF. CDR3 DNA sequence: TGTGCCATCAGTAACAGACCGGGACAGGGTAACGAGCAGTACTTC.

This chain links TRBV27 with TRBJ1-5, with a tentative D call TRBD1 (5 bases). The V end lost 7 bases, the J end lost 3 bases, and 10 bases lay between the germline ends. The CDR3 loop spans 13 amino acids. The germline V gene has CDR1 MNHEY and CDR2 SMNVEV (reference sequence). As DNA, the CDR3 is TGTGCCAGCATGGGGGAGGCCAATCAGCCCCAGCATTTT. It specifies CASMGEANQPQHF.

The V call is TRBV5-1, the J call TRBJ2-3; 10 nucleotides agree with TRBD1. Trimming at V came to 2 bases and at J to 2 bases, leaving 2 bases not matched to a gene. From germline, CDR1 is SGHRS and CDR2 YFSETQ. The CDR3 sequence is 15 residues long. The CDR3 nucleotides are TGCGCCAGCAGCTTCGGACAGGGGGTCACAGATACGCAGTATTTT. It yields the protein CASSFGQGVTDTQYF.

The chain joins TRBV30 to TRBJ1-1; 8 nucleotides match TRBD1. Unmatched junction bases numbered 6, after V lost 3 bases and J lost 3 bases. Germline V gene sequence: CDR1 GTSNPN, CDR2 SVGIG (reference sequence). This CDR3 has 14 amino acids. The CDR3 region is CAWRYRTGYTEAFF. The CDR3 DNA sequence: TGTGCCTGGAGATACAGGACAGGGTACACTGAAGCTTTCTTT.

With regard to this clone: At the DNA level, this CDR3 is encoded by other sequences in the same sample as well. The genes are TRBV9 and TRBJ2-3; TRBD2 agrees at 7 bases. Germline-derived CDR1 and CDR2 are SGDLS and YYNGEE. V lost 0 bases, J lost 2 bases, and 3 bases stayed unmatched. The CDR3 covers 15 residues. CDR3 sequence: CASSVGAGPTDTQYF. CDR3 DNA sequence: TGTGCCAGCAGCGTAGGAGCGGGACCCACAGATACGCAGTATTTT. Drawing the rest from reference TRBV9 and TRBJ2-3, the complete variable domain is DSGVTQTPKHLITATGQRVTLRCSPRSGDLSVYWYQQSLDQGLQFLIQYYNGEERAKGNILERFSAQQFPDLHSELNLSSLELGDSALYFCASSVGAGPTDTQYFGPGTRLTVL.

Only one count was recorded for this clone. V gene TRBV11-3 combines with J gene TRBJ1-2; a possible D gene is TRBD1 (6 bases). The CDR3 length is 15 residues. CDR1 and CDR2 (germline): SGHNT, YENEEA. The ends were cut back, 4 bases at V and 6 bases at J, with 18 bases in the middle. The chain's CDR3 is CASSSSYRVSDGYTF. The CDR3 DNA sequence: TGTGCCAGCAGCTCGAGTTACAGGGTTTCGGATGGCTACACCTTC.

J is TRBJ2-3 and V is TRBV11-3; 7 positions match TRBD2. The CDR3 has 16 amino acids. Germline assignment: CDR1 SGHNT and CDR2 YENEEA. The V and J ends lost 5 bases and 1 base, in that order; junction bases with no gene match: 9. CDR3 coding DNA: TGTGCCAGCAGCAGTGTTAGGGGAGGGGGCACAGATACGCAGTATTTT. Translated: CASSSVRGGGTDTQYF.

A note on this clone: An end of the junction does not agree with germline; a read error may underlie this. This chain links TRBV2 with TRBJ1-1; perhaps TRBD1 as D (5 bases). CDR1 SNHLY and CDR2 FYNNEI come from the germline V gene. The CDR3 runs to 11 residues. CDR3 protein: CANSTGSEAFF. In nucleotides, the CDR3 is TGTGCCAACAGTACAGGTTCTGAAGCTTTCTTT. The whole variable domain, remainder taken from reference TRBV2 and TRBJ1-1, is EPEVTQTPSHQVTQMGQEVILRCVPISNHLYFYWYRQILGQKVEFLVSFYNNEISEKSEIFDDQFSVERPDGSNFTLKIRSTKLEDSAMYFCANSTGSEAFFGQGTRLTVV.

The chain joins TRBV9 to TRBJ1-2, with 9 positions matching TRBD1. CDR1 and CDR2 (germline): SGDLS, YYNGEE. The trim removed 6 bases at V and 3 bases at J, leaving 15 bases unmatched. The CDR3 loop spans 17 amino acids. For the CDR3, the DNA is TGTGCCAGCACCCGTGGGACAGGGCGGGGTGGGCACTATGGCTACACCTTC. This sequence encodes CASTRGTGRGGHYGYTF.

The V gene is TRBV5-1, the J gene TRBJ2-2, with 10 positions matching TRBD2. V gave up 0 bases and J gave up 7 bases; unmatched junction bases: 9. The CDR3 has 17 residues. Germline-derived CDR1 and CDR2 are SGHRS and YFSETQ. CDR3 nucleotides: TGCGCCAGCAGCTTGGGACTAGCGGGCCCTAGCGGCGGGGAGCTGTTTTTT. This gives the protein CASSLGLAGPSGGELFF.

V usage is TRBV5-1 and J usage is TRBJ2-5; TRBD2 agrees at 7 bases. Germline V gene sequence: CDR1 SGHRS, CDR2 YFSETQ. The CDR3 length is 13 residues. J gave up 3 bases and V 3 bases, and 2 bases lay outside the gene matches. CDR3 amino acids: CASSSLAEETQYF. CDR3 bases: TGCGCCAGCAGCTCGCTAGCGGAAGAGACCCAGTACTTC.

The chain couples TRBV30 to TRBJ2-2; a possible D gene is TRBD2 (5 bases). The CDR3 is made up of 15 amino acids. Per germline, CDR1 GTSNPN and CDR2 SVGIG (reference sequence). Trimming shortened V by 5 bases and J by 6 bases, and 19 bases separated the two germline ends. The CDR3 DNA reads as TGTGCCTGGGCGATAGCGCGGACGGGCTCCGGGGAGCTGTTTTTT. It codes for CAWAIARTGSGELFF.

As to this clone: One end of the junction does not line up with germline, which may come from a read error. The rearrangement uses TRBV5-1 and TRBJ2-2, with D tentatively TRBD2 (5 bases). Looked up from germline, CDR1 is SGHRS and CDR2 is YFSETQ. The CDR3 sequence is 12 residues long. The CDR3 loop is CASRASTWELFF. The CDR3 DNA sequence: TGCGCCAGCAGGGCTAGCACCTGGGAGCTGTTTTTT. Supplemented by reference TRBV5-1 and TRBJ2-2, the full variable domain reads KAGVTQTPRYLIKTRGQQVTLSCSPISGHRSVSWYQQTPGQGLQFLFEYFSETQRNKGNFPGRFSGRQFSNSRSEMNVSTLELGDSALYLCASRASTWELFFGEGSRLTVL.

This chain connects TRBV9 to TRBJ1-2; the D is unclear. Germline V gene lookup returns CDR1 SGDLS and CDR2 YYNGEE. CDR3 size: 16 residues. Trimming left V 0 bases short and J 5 bases short, with 17 bases between. CDR3 amino acids: CASSVAPEPRKYGYTF. In DNA, the CDR3 is TGTGCCAGCAGCGTAGCTCCCGAACCCAGAAAATATGGCTACACCTTC.

J is TRBJ2-3 and V is TRBV30, with D possibly being TRBD2 (5 bases). V was trimmed by 2 bases and J by 6 bases, leaving 18 bases between them. This CDR3 has 15 residues. CDR1 GTSNPN and CDR2 SVGIG come from the germline V gene (reference sequence). In nucleotides, the CDR3 is TGTGCCTGGAGTTCAGCGGCTCGTAAGACGGATACGCAGTATTTT. It yields the protein CAWSSAARKTDTQYF.

The chain uses TRBV27 and TRBJ2-7; D possibly corresponds to TRBD2 (7 bases). This CDR3 has 15 residues. Germline assignment: CDR1 MNHEY and CDR2 SMNVEV (reference sequence). V lost 7 bases and J lost 4, with 20 bases in between. This chain's CDR3 is CASNPMAGASYEQYF. The CDR3 region has the DNA TGTGCCAGCAATCCCATGGCGGGGGCTTCATACGAGCAGTACTTC.

This sequence joins TRBV27 and TRBJ2-3; 10 bases line up with TRBD2. V shed 4 bases and J 4 bases; nucleotides not matched to a gene: 2. Germline-derived CDR1 and CDR2 are MNHEY and SMNVEV (reference sequence). The CDR3 has 14 amino acids. CDR3 sequence reads: CASSSGTSADTQYF. As DNA, the CDR3 is TGTGCCAGCAGTTCTGGGACTAGCGCAGATACGCAGTATTTT.

The chain carries TRBV10-2 and TRBJ2-2, with 9 bases aligning to TRBD1. V was pared by 4 bases and J by 4 bases, with 1 base of the junction left unmatched. There are 14 residues in the CDR3. The germline V gene has CDR1 WSHSY and CDR2 SAAADI. CDR3 sequence: CASSGQGVTGELFF. In nucleotides, the CDR3 is TGCGCCAGCAGTGGACAGGGGGTCACCGGGGAGCTGTTTTTT.

The CDR3 nucleotides read TGTGCCAGCAGTCCCAGCGGGGGGGCGAGCAATGAGCAGTTCTTC. Encoded protein: CASSPSGGASNEQFF. The J gene is TRBJ2-1, the V gene TRBV6-4; 10 positions match TRBD2. The CDR3 has 15 residues. Germline trimming cut 5 bases from V and 6 bases from J; bases unmatched to any gene: 7. The germline gives CDR1 MRHNA, CDR2 SNTAGT.